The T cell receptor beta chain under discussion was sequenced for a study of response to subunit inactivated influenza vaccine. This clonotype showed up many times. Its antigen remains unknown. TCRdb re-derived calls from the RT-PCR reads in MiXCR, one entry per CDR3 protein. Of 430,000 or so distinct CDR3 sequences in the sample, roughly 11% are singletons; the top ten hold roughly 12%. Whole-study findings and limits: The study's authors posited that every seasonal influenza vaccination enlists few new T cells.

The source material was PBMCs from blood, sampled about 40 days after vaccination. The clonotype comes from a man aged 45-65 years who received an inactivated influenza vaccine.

The CDR3 DNA reads as TGTGCCAGCAGTTTTCGACAGGGTTGGCAGCCCCAGCATTTT. It translates to CASSFRQGWQPQHF. The J gene is TRBJ1-5, the V gene TRBV6-2 or TRBV6-3, with 7 bases matching TRBD1. This CDR3 region has 14 residues. V lost 4 bases to trimming and J lost 7 bases; unmatched junction nucleotides: 7. Germline CDR1 reads MNHEY; CDR2 reads SVGEGT.